The 5 T cell receptor beta chains in this list originate from one sample, sequenced in a study of control samples from healthy donors and cancer patients. Repertoires were generated with immunoSEQ multiplex PCR, while TCRdb's copy carries only in-frame clones and drops some. The sample records about 130,000 clones, 90% being singletons. Sequencing was carried out using blood. The receptors here all came from a man aged 40-50 years in good health.

The chain employs TRBV19 and TRBJ2-1; the match to TRBD2 covers 11 bases. Germline V gene data show CDR1 as LNHDA and CDR2 as SQIVND (reference sequence). The CDR3 has 13 amino acids. V trimming: 5 bases; J trimming: 8 bases; junction bases outside the gene matches: 2. The CDR3 protein is CASSLAGGDEQFF. DNA for the CDR3: TGTGCCAGTAGTCTAGCGGGGGGCGATGAGCAGTTCTTC.

The chain couples TRBV5-4 to TRBJ1-6; no clear D. The CDR3 has 17 residues. V shed 1 base and J shed 6 bases, with 17 bases lying between them. CDR1 and CDR2 from the germline V gene are SGHNT and YYREEE (reference sequence). CDR3 sequence reads: CASSLMLGGPGNSPLHF. Written as DNA, the CDR3 is TGTGCCAGCAGCTTGATGTTGGGAGGTCCGGGTAATTCACCCCTCCACTTT.

The chain links TRBV9 to TRBJ2-2; D not resolved. The CDR3 runs to 14 residues. Trimming removed 2 bases from V and 0 bases from J, with 5 bases in between. Germline V CDR1 and CDR2: SGDLS, YYNGEE. The CDR3 nucleotides are TGTGCCAGCAGCGTTCAGACGAACACCGGGGAGCTGTTTTTT. It translates to CASSVQTNTGELFF.

The V and J genes are TRBV20-1 and TRBJ1-5; D gene unclear. Germline V gene sequence: CDR1 DFQATT, CDR2 SNEGSKA (reference sequence). The ends were cut back, 6 bases at V and 5 bases at J, with 8 bases in the middle. The CDR3 is made up of 11 amino acids. This CDR3 reads CSALRDQPQHF. The CDR3, as DNA: TGCAGTGCATTAAGGGATCAGCCCCAGCATTTT.

V gene TRBV25-1 combines with J gene TRBJ2-5; 7 bases agree with TRBD1. Germline lookup yields CDR1 MGHDK and CDR2 SYGVNS. The J segment lost 7 bases and the V segment lost 4 bases, leaving 6 bases of the junction unmatched. The CDR3 is 13 amino acids. This chain's CDR3 is CASSATGFGTQYF. As DNA, the CDR3 is TGTGCCAGCAGTGCGACAGGGTTCGGGACCCAGTACTTC.